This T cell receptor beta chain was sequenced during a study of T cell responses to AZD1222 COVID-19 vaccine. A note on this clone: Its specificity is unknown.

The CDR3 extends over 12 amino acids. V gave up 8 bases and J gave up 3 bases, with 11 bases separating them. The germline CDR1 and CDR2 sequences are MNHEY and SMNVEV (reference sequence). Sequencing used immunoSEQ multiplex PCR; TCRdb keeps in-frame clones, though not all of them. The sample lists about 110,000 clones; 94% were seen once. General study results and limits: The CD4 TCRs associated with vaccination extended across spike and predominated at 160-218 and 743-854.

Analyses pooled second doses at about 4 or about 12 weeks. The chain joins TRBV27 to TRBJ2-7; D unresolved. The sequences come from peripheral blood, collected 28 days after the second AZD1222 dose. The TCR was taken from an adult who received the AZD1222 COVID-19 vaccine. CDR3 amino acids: CASSVLGYEQYF. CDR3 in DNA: TGTGCCAGCTCTGTACTCGGCTACGAGCAGTACTTC.